What follows describes a single T cell receptor beta chain. As yet, its antigen is unknown. This entry belongs to a study of cytomegalovirus exposure and HLA in healthy donors. Study outcomes and limitations: Productive rates of about 90% or about 30% were seen for most TCR beta V segments in an earlier analysis. Upon later analysis, TCR association rates were observed to vary by HLA locus, being highest for DRB1 and lowest for HLA-C.

Germline CDR1 reads LGHNT; CDR2 reads FRNRAP. V lost 2 bases and J lost 0, with 14 bases in between. This CDR3 comprises 18 residues. PCR employed 60 Vbeta and 13 Jbeta primers. Produced via immunoSEQ multiplex PCR; TCRdb's table is partial and in-frame only. The data show some 130,000 clones, around 86% seen once. Donors in the study were healthy people who gave bone marrow. This sequence was found in a woman aged 45-65 years in good health and CMV-seropositive. The chain joins TRBV12-5 to TRBJ2-6; unclear D gene. The sample taken for sequencing was PBMCs. The CDR3 nucleotides are TGTGCTAGTGGTTTGTTAAAGACAAACCTCTCTGGGGCCAACGTCCTGACTTTC. Encoded protein: CASGLLKTNLSGANVLTF.